The T cell receptor beta chain under discussion was sequenced for a study of glioma-infiltrating T cells after dendritic cell vaccination. Findings of the study overall: No direct clonality-survival link was found; a diverse polyclonal response may matter.

With respect to this clone: Its antigen is currently unknown.

The primer mix had 60 V beta and 13 J beta primers. Method: immunoSEQ multiplex PCR; TCRdb's copy keeps in-frame clones and lacks some. Counted here are around 96,000 clones, about 79% occurring once; the ten biggest clones make up 5.5% to 7%. The V end was cut by 0 bases, the J end by 1 base, with 9 bases between. Germline CDR1 GTSNPN, CDR2 SVGIG (reference sequence). This CDR3 comprises 14 residues. The chain combines TRBV30 with TRBJ1-1; D not resolved. The TCR was taken from a human donor with glioblastoma. The material was blood, obtained before dendritic cell vaccination. CDR3 residues: CAWSVVRGNTEAFF. Here the CDR3 DNA reads TGTGCCTGGAGTGTAGTGCGGGGGAACACTGAAGCTTTCTTT.